This section outlines one TCR beta chain sequence together with its context. Authors' processing steps: For nucleated cells, counts were estimated from reference gene primer amplification. TCRdb's copy holds only in-frame clones and misses some; the assay was immunoSEQ multiplex PCR. From that table come the V and J calls and clone size; the DNA was used to work out D and trimming. The table shows more than 70,000 clones, with roughly 87% occurring only once. These data come from a study of blood T cell repertoires in COVID-19. Study-level background: The United States, Italy and Spain supplied acute and convalescent COVID-19 samples. Sources were T cells, B-cell-depleted T cells, or PBMCs; the material itself was cDNA or gDNA.

This CDR3 has 15 amino acids. V was trimmed by 6 bases and J by 2 bases, leaving 15 bases between them. Germline CDR1 reads SEHNR; CDR2 reads FQNEAQ (reference sequence). The clonotype comes from a woman aged 45-59 years with active or convalescent COVID-19. Material: peripheral blood. V and J are TRBV7-9 and TRBJ2-3, with D perhaps TRBD1 (5 bases). The CDR3 nucleotides read TGTGCCAGCAGGTATATCAGGGAAACCACAGATACGCAGTATTTT. Translating gives CASRYIRETTDTQYF.